This entry describes one T cell receptor beta chain. Its antigen is not identified. One end of the junction fails to match germline, which may point to a read error. This record belongs to a study of T cells in Graves' hyperthyroidism and ophthalmopathy. The study, taken as a whole, reports: Blood also contained most expanded thyroid clonotypes above 0.001.

The CDR3 spans 14 residues. Germline CDR1 reads MGHRA; CDR2 reads YSYEKL. The TCR beta CDR3 regions underwent amplification using RNA transcripts as the source. The study used the HTBI primer set for a first-round RT-PCR of the TCR CDR3. TCRdb processed the multiplex PCR reads anew with MiXCR; each CDR3 protein has one entry. The sample includes fewer than 450,000 distinct CDR3 sequences, approximately 17% seen only once; the top ten take about a third. The TCR originated in a woman in her 30s with Graves' hyperthyroidism that later progressed to Graves' ophthalmopathy. Sample: blood. This chain joins TRBV4-1 and TRBJ2-7; 8 bases agree with TRBD1. CDR3 nucleotide sequence: TGCGCCAACAGCCATAACAGGGGGGATTACGAGCAGTACTTC. Translation: CANSHNRGDYEQYF.